The following is a TCR beta chain sequence with its context. Its antigen is not known. The V gene lost 2 bases and the J gene lost 0 bases, with 11 bases spanning the gap. The CDR3 contains 14 residues. Germline assignment: CDR1 GTSNPN and CDR2 SVGIG (reference sequence). The sample originates from a study of cytomegalovirus exposure and HLA in healthy donors. The PCR used 60 Vbeta and 13 Jbeta primers. Profiled with immunoSEQ multiplex PCR; TCRdb holds only in-frame clones, not every one. The sample yields roughly 200,000 clones, about 80% seen once. Study-wide results and limits: Among donors in an Asian-associated ancestry cluster, a later analysis reportedly found fewer N-insertions than the approximately 700-donor mean.

The clonotype originates from a woman aged 25-40 years in good health and CMV-seropositive. Sequencing used PBMCs. The V call is TRBV30, the J call TRBJ2-7; maybe TRBD2 (5 bases). The CDR3 loop reads CAWSPLGSSYEQYF. CDR3 DNA sequence: TGTGCCTGGAGTCCTTTGGGGAGCTCCTACGAGCAGTACTTC.